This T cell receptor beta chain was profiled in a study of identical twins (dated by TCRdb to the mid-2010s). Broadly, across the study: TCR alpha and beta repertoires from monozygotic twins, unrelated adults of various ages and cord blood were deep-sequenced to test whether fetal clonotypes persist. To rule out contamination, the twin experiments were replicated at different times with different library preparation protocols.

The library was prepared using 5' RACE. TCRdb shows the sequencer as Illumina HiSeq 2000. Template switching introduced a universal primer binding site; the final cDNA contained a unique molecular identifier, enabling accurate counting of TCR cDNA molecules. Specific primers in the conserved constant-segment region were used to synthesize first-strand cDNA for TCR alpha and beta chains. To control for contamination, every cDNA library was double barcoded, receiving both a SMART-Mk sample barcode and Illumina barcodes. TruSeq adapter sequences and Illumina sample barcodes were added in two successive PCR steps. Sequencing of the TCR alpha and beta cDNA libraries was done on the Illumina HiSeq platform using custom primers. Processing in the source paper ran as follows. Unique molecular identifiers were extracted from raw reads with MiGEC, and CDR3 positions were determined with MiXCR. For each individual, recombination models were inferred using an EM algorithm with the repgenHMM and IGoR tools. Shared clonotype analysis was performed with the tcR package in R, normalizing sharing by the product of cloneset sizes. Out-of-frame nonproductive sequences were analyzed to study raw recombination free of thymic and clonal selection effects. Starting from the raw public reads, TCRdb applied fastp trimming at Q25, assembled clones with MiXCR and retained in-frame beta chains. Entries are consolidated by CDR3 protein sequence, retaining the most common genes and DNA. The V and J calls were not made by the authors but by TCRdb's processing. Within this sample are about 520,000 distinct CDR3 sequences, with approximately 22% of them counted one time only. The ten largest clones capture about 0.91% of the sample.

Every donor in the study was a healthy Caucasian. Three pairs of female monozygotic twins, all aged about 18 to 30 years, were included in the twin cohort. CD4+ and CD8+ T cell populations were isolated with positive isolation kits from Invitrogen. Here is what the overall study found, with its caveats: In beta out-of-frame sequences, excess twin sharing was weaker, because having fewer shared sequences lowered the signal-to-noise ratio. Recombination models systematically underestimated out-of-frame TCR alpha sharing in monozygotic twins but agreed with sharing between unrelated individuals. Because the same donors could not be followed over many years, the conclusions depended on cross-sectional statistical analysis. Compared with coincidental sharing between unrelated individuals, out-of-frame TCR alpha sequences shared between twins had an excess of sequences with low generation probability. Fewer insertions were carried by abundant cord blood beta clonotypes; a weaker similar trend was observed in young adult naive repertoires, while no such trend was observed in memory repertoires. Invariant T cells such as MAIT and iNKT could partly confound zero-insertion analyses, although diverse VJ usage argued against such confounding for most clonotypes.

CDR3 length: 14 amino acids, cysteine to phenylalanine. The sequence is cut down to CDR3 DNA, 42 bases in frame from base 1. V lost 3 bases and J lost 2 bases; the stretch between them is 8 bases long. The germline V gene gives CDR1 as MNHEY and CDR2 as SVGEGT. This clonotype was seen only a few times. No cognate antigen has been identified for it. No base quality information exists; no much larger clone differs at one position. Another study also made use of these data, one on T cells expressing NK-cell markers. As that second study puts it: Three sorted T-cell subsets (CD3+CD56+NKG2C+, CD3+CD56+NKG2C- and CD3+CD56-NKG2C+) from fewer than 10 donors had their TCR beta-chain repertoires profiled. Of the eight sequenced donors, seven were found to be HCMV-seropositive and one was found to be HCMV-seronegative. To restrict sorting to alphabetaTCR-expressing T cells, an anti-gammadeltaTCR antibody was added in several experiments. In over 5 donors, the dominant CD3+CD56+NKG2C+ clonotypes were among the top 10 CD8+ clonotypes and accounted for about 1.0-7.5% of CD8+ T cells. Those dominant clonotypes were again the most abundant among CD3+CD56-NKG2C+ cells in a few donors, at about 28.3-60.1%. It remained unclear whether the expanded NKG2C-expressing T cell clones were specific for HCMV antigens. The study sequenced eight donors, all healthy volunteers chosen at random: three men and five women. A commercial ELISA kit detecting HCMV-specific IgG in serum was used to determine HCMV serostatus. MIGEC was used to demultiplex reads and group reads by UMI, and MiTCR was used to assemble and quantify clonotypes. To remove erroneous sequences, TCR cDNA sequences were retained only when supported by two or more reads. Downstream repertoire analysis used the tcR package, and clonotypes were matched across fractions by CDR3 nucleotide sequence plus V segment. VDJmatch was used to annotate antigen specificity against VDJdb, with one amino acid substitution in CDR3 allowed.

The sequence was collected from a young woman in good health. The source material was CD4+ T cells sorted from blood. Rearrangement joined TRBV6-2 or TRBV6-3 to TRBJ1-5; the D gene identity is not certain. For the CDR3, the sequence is CASSYGIRNQPQHF. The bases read TGTGCCAGCAGTTATGGGATTCGCAATCAGCCCCAGCATTTT.